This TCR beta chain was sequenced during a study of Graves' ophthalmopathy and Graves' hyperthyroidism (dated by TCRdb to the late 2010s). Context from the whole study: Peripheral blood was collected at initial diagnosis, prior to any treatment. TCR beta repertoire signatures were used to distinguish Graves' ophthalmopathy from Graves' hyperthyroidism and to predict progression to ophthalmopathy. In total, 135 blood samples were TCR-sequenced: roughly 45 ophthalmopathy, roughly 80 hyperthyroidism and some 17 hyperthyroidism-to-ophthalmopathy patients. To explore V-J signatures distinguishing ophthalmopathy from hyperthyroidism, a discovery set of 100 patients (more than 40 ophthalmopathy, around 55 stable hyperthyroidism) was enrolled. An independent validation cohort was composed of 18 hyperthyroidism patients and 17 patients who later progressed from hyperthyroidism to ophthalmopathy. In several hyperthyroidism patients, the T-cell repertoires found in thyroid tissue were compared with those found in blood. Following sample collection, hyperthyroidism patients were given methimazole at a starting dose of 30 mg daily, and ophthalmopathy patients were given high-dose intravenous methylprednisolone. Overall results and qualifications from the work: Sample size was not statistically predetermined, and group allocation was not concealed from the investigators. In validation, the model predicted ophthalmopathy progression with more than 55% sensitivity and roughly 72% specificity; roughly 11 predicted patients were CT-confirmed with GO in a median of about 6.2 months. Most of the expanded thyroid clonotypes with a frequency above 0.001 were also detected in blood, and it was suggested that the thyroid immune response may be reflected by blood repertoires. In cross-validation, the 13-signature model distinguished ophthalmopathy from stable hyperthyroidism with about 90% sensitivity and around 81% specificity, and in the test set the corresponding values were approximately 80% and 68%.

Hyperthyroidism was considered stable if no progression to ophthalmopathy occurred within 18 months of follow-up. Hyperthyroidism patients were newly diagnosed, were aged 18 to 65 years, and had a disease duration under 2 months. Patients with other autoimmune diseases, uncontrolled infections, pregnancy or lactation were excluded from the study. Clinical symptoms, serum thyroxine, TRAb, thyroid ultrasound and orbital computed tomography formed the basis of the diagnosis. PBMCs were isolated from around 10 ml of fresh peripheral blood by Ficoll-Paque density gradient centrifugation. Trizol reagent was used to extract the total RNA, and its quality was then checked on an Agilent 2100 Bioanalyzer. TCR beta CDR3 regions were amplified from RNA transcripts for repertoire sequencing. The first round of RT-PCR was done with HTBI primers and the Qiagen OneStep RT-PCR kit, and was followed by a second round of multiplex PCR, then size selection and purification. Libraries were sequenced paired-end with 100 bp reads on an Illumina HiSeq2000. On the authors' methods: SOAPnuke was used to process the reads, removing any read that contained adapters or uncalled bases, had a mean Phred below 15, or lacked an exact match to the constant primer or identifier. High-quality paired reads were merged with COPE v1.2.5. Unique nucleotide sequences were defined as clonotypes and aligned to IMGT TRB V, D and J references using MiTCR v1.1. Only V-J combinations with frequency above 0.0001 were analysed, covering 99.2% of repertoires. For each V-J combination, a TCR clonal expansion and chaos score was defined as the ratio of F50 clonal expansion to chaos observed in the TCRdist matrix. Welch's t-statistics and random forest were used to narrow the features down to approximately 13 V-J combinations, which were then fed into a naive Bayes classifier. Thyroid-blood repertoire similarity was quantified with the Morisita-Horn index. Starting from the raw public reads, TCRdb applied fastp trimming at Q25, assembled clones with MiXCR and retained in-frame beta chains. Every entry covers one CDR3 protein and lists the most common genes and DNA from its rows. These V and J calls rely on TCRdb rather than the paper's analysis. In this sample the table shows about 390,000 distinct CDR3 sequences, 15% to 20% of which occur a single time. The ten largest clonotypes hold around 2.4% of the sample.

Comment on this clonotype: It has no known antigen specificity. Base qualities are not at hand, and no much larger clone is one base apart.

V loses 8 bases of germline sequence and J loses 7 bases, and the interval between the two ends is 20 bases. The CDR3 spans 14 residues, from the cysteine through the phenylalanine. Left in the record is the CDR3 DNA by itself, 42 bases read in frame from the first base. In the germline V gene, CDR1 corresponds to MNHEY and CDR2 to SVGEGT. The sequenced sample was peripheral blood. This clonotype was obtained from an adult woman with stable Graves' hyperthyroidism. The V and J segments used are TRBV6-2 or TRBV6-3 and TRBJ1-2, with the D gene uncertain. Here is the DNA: TGTGCCAGCGCACCTAACGGAGACTCTGCTGGCTACACCTTC. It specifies CASAPNGDSAGYTF.